Listed below are T cell receptor beta chains from one sample, sequenced in a study of T cell repertoires in cytomegalovirus infection. MiXCR, run by TCRdb on the reads, gives a single entry per CDR3 protein. The data contain some 560,000 distinct CDR3 sequences, around 40% of them singletons. The antigens of these receptors remain unknown. The sample in question was cultured PBMCs, obtained from culture after CMV antigen stimulation. The receptor source for this set is a human donor in good health (CMV status not recorded). Some clones in this sample may be carry-over from other donors' samples. Each CDR3 is given without its conserved first and last residue. A D gene is named only where the DNA matches it firmly.

TRBV28	-	TRBJ1-5	ASSPRTVGQPQH
TRBV7-2	-	TRBJ1-5	ASSLGQGGDQPQH
TRBV7-6	-	TRBJ1-1	ASSPVPGGTEAF
TRBV7-2	TRBD2	TRBJ2-1	ASSSGLAGGLIEQF
TRBV12-3/TRBV12-4	-	TRBJ2-6	ASQGTASSGANVLT
TRBV10-3	TRBD2	TRBJ2-5	AISEPSRSGRAEETQY
TRBV7-2	-	TRBJ2-7	ASTPSYGGHEQY
TRBV2	TRBD1	TRBJ1-3	ASSGTGGVDTIY
TRBV5-1	TRBD1	TRBJ1-5	ASRTGLDQPQH
TRBV11-2	-	TRBJ2-7	ASSLVPGDSNIPYEQY
TRBV6-2/TRBV6-3	-	TRBJ2-7	ASSYSVPELSTYEQY
TRBV15	-	TRBJ1-1	ATSRPGTQNTEAF
TRBV7-2	TRBD1	TRBJ2-5	ASTGDRAETQY
TRBV15	-	TRBJ2-5	ATSRVGGEETQY
TRBV6-5	TRBD1	TRBJ2-7	ATADRGPRGSYEQY
TRBV25-1	-	TRBJ2-2	ASSEELEYGQLF
TRBV5-1	-	TRBJ2-1	ASRLGGLLGNEQF
TRBV7-2	-	TRBJ2-6	ASTQSGANVLT
TRBV6-2/TRBV6-3	-	TRBJ2-1	ASSYRPGPKGINEQF
TRBV7-6	-	TRBJ2-4	ASSPYPMGDAAKNIQY